Presented here are 26 T cell receptor beta chains from one specimen sequenced in a study of blood T cell repertoires in COVID-19. The protocol was immunoSEQ multiplex PCR, while the TCRdb copy is restricted to in-frame clones and leaves out a portion. This table holds some 200,000 clones, 65% to 90% found once. Sample: PBMCs or T cells enriched from blood (not recorded which). Every receptor here comes from a woman aged 45 to 65 with acute COVID-19.

This sequence joins TRBV19 and TRBJ2-3; D might be TRBD2 (6 bases). The CDR3 totals 15 residues. V lost 6 bases and J lost 4, with 17 bases in between. CDR1 is LNHDA, CDR2 SQIVND, per germline (reference sequence). CDR3 nucleotide sequence: TGTGCCAGTAGCAAGGCTAGCGTGGGAGCAGATACGCAGTATTTT. This translates into CASSKASVGADTQYF.

This clone was recorded only once. The chain couples TRBV28 to TRBJ1-4, with D possibly TRBD1 on 5 matching bases. The CDR3 covers 15 residues. In germline, CDR1 is MDHEN, CDR2 SYDVKM. The V and J ends lost 4 bases and 3 bases respectively, with 12 bases between them. The CDR3 spells CASSSPGNANEKLFF. CDR3 DNA sequence: TGTGCCAGCAGTTCCCCAGGGAATGCTAATGAAAAACTGTTTTTT.

The chain links TRBV7-9 to TRBJ2-3, with 8 bases aligning to TRBD1. This CDR3 has 15 amino acids. Germline V CDR1 and CDR2: SEHNR, FQNEAQ (reference sequence). V trimming: 5 bases; J trimming: 1 base; junction bases outside the gene matches: 5. The CDR3 DNA follows: TGTGCCAGCAGCCAGGGGGCAGGGGGCACAGATACGCAGTATTTT. Protein: CASSQGAGGTDTQYF.

V and J are TRBV3-1 (or the pseudogene TRBV3-2) and TRBJ2-1; TRBD2 matches 11 bases. CDR1 LGHDT and CDR2 YNNKEL come from the germline V gene (reference sequence). J was trimmed by 6 bases and V by 4 bases; bases with no gene match: 8. The CDR3 contains 16 residues. The CDR3 nucleotides are TGTGCCAGCAGCCGACAGACTAGCGGGATCTTCAATGAGCAGTTCTTC. Its translation is CASSRQTSGIFNEQFF.

The V gene is TRBV4-3, the J gene TRBJ2-1; D possibly corresponds to TRBD1 (5 bases). Trimming left V 0 bases short and J 7 bases short, with 10 bases between. Per the germline V gene, CDR1 is LGHNA and CDR2 is YSLEER. The CDR3 length is 14 residues. This CDR3 is CASSQEGAWNEQFF. CDR3 bases: TGCGCCAGCAGCCAAGAAGGGGCTTGGAATGAGCAGTTCTTC.

The CDR3 coding sequence is TGTGCCAGCAGAACCGGGGGTTGGACTGAAGCTTTCTTT. Translation: CASRTGGWTEAFF. This rearrangement joins TRBV28 to TRBJ1-1; D may be TRBD1 (5 bases). Germline-derived CDR1 and CDR2 are MDHEN and SYDVKM. V gave up 6 bases and J gave up 5 bases, with 13 bases separating them. CDR3 length equals 13 residues.

This clone was recorded only once. The chain joins TRBV27 to TRBJ2-1, with D tentatively TRBD1 (6 bases). V was shortened by 7 bases and J by 7 bases, with 20 bases between the two germline ends. CDR3 length equals 15 residues. Germline-derived CDR1 and CDR2 are MNHEY and SMNVEV (reference sequence). The CDR3 here is CASNEGPGEFNEQFF. The CDR3 DNA is TGTGCCAGCAACGAGGGACCAGGGGAATTTAATGAGCAGTTCTTC.

The V and J genes are TRBV18 and TRBJ1-1; 7 bases fit TRBD1. J lost 4 bases, V lost 3 bases, and 8 bases had no gene match. Germline V gives CDR1 KGHSH, CDR2 LQKENI. The CDR3 is 15 residues long. This chain's CDR3 is CASSPQTGFRTEAFF. For the CDR3, the DNA is TGTGCCAGCTCACCGCAGACAGGGTTTCGCACTGAAGCTTTCTTT.

The chain joins TRBV18 to TRBJ2-3; TRBD2 matches 8 bases. There are 16 residues in the CDR3. The junction had 5 bases not matched to a gene; V was cut back by 3 bases and J by 0 bases. Germline values: CDR1 KGHSH, CDR2 LQKENI. The CDR3 spells CASSPMTSVSTDTQYF. For the CDR3, the DNA is TGTGCCAGCTCACCGATGACTAGCGTTAGCACAGATACGCAGTATTTT.

V gene TRBV5-1 combines with J gene TRBJ2-5; 10 bases are shared with TRBD1. Germline trimming cut 4 bases from V and 5 bases from J; bases unmatched to any gene: 8. There are 15 residues in the CDR3. The V gene's germline CDR1 is SGHRS and CDR2 YFSETQ. CDR3 protein: CASSLGTGATETQYF. CDR3 sequence (DNA): TGCGCCAGCAGCCTGGGGACAGGGGCTACGGAGACCCAGTACTTC.

The chain recombines TRBV6-2 or TRBV6-3 with TRBJ2-7; TRBD1 aligns across 7 bases. Germline lookup yields CDR1 MNHEY and CDR2 SVGEGT. V lost 6 bases to trimming and J lost 5 bases; unmatched junction nucleotides: 19. The CDR3 runs to 17 residues. The CDR3 DNA sequence: TGTGCCAGCAGCCCTACCGAAAGAAACAGGGGTCGGAACGAGCAGTACTTC. It encodes CASSPTERNRGRNEQYF.

The V and J genes are TRBV7-2 and TRBJ1-2; 8 bases align to TRBD1. Unmatched junction bases numbered 10, after V lost 5 bases and J lost 11 bases. In germline, CDR1 is SGHTA, CDR2 FQGNSA. The CDR3 runs to 13 residues. The chain's CDR3 is CASSETSGTGYTF. CDR3 DNA: TGTGCCAGCAGCGAGACATCCGGGACAGGATACACCTTC.

This chain links TRBV5-1 with TRBJ1-1; unclear D gene. The CDR3 extends over 14 amino acids. Trimming removed 0 bases at V and 1 base at J, with 7 bases between. CDR1 and CDR2 (germline): SGHRS, YFSETQ. The CDR3 nucleotides are TGCGCCAGCAGCTTGGCCCTAGGGAACACTGAAGCTTTCTTT. Amino acid sequence: CASSLALGNTEAFF.

This clone was picked up a small number of times. The chain carries TRBV18 and TRBJ2-2, with D possibly TRBD1 on 6 matching bases. This CDR3 region has 15 residues. V lost 0 bases to trimming and J lost 5 bases, with 10 bases between them. The germline V gene encodes CDR1 KGHSH and CDR2 LQKENI. This CDR3 is CASSPPGRGTGELFF. The CDR3 DNA sequence: TGTGCCAGCTCACCACCGGGAAGGGGGACCGGGGAGCTGTTTTTT.

This clone was counted between two and nine times. J is TRBJ2-2 and V is TRBV12-3 or TRBV12-4; D remains ambiguous. Trimming left V 2 bases short and J 5 bases short, with 3 bases between. The CDR3 covers 12 residues. CDR3 sequence: CASSLLTGELFF. CDR3 nucleotides: TGTGCCAGCAGTTTACTGACCGGGGAGCTGTTTTTT.

V is TRBV2 and J is TRBJ2-1, with 10 bases lining up with TRBD2. V was pared by 7 bases and J by 4 bases, with 7 bases of the junction left unmatched. The germline V gene has CDR1 SNHLY and CDR2 FYNNEI. The CDR3 covers 15 residues. Here the CDR3 DNA reads TGTGCCAGCAATCAAGCGGGAGGGAATTACAATGAGCAGTTCTTC. It specifies CASNQAGGNYNEQFF.

The V and J genes are TRBV12-3 or TRBV12-4 and TRBJ1-5; 8 bases fit TRBD1. V shed 6 bases, J shed 4 bases, and the junction held 2 bases outside the gene matches. The CDR3 runs 13 residues. CDR3 coding DNA: TGTGCCAGCAGCCGGACAGGGAATCAGCCCCAGCATTTT. Its translation is CASSRTGNQPQHF.

The V call is TRBV11-2, the J call TRBJ1-2; D is possibly TRBD1 (5 bases). This CDR3 contains 16 residues. The germline V gene encodes CDR1 SGHAT and CDR2 FQNNGV. V was clipped by 0 bases and J by 6 bases, with 17 bases between them. CDR3 sequence reads: CASSLEAREINHGYTF. CDR3 DNA sequence: TGTGCCAGCAGCTTAGAGGCCAGGGAAATAAATCATGGCTACACCTTC.

The V call is TRBV27, the J call TRBJ2-7; 7 bases line up with TRBD1. The CDR3 length is 14 residues. Unmatched junction bases numbered 6, after V lost 5 bases and J lost 2 bases. Germline CDR1 and CDR2: MNHEY and SMNVEV (reference sequence). This chain's CDR3 is CASSRQGPTYEQYF. The CDR3 DNA reads as TGTGCCAGCAGTCGACAGGGCCCGACCTACGAGCAGTACTTC.

This chain links TRBV5-1 with TRBJ1-2, with D maybe TRBD1 (6 bases). The CDR3 has 16 amino acids. CDR1 and CDR2 from the germline V gene are SGHRS and YFSETQ. V lost 0 bases and J 4 bases, leaving 16 bases between the germline ends. CDR3 nucleotides: TGCGCCAGCAGCTTGGCCCCCGGGGGGGCGGCCTATGGCTACACCTTC. Protein: CASSLAPGGAAYGYTF.

The rearrangement links TRBV19 to TRBJ2-1; 9 positions match TRBD2. The length of the CDR3 is 13 residues. Unmatched junction bases numbered 3, after V lost 7 bases and J lost 5 bases. The germline gives CDR1 LNHDA, CDR2 SQIVND (reference sequence). DNA of the CDR3: TGTGCCAGTACAAAGCGGGAGGACAATGAGCAGTTCTTC. Its translation: CASTKREDNEQFF.

The rearrangement links TRBV3-1 (or the pseudogene TRBV3-2) to TRBJ1-6; possibly TRBD1 for D (5 bases). Trimming took off 4 bases at V and 9 bases at J, with 7 bases between the two ends. CDR1 LGHDT and CDR2 YNNKEL come from the germline V gene (reference sequence). The CDR3 length is 12 residues. CDR3 loop: CASSPDTSPLHF. Written as DNA, the CDR3 is TGTGCCAGCAGCCCGGACACTTCACCCCTCCACTTT.

The chain is built from TRBV7-2 and TRBJ2-2, with D perhaps matching TRBD2 (6 bases). V lost 3 bases and J lost 1, with 18 bases in between. Germline CDR1 reads SGHTA; CDR2 reads FQGNSA. The CDR3 is 18 residues long. The CDR3 DNA follows: TGTGCCAGCAGCTTTATTTCGACGGGGGACCTGAACACCGGGGAGCTGTTTTTT. Amino acid sequence: CASSFISTGDLNTGELFF.

This clone was seen only a few times. The V gene is TRBV7-9, the J gene TRBJ2-5, with 7 positions matching TRBD1. The CDR3 extends over 15 amino acids. In germline, CDR1 is SEHNR, CDR2 FQNEAQ (reference sequence). V lost 5 bases and J lost 5; bases outside the gene matches: 11. Here the CDR3 DNA reads TGTGCCAGCAGCCCGACAGGGATCCCTGGGGAGACCCAGTACTTC. This codes for CASSPTGIPGETQYF.

V is TRBV7-2 and J is TRBJ2-3; tentatively, D is TRBD2 (6 bases). Germline values: CDR1 SGHTA, CDR2 FQGNSA. Deletions cut 4 bases from V and 0 bases from J, with 11 bases between. CDR3 size: 15 residues. CDR3 bases: TGTGCCAGCAGCTACGCAGGGACTAGCACAGATACGCAGTATTTT. It specifies CASSYAGTSTDTQYF. The full variable domain, in which reference TRBV7-2 and TRBJ2-3 provide the parts outside the CDR3, is GAGVSQSPSNKVTEKGKDVELRCDPISGHTALYWYRQSLGQGLEFLIYFQGNSAPDKSGLPSDRFSAERTGGSVSTLTIQRTQQEDSAVYLCASSYAGTSTDTQYFGPGTRLTVL.

This sequence joins TRBV5-1 and TRBJ2-3; 10 nucleotides match TRBD1. Trimming removed 5 bases from V and 1 base from J; junction bases left unmatched: 1. In germline, CDR1 is SGHRS, CDR2 YFSETQ. The CDR3 has 14 residues. CDR3 residues: CASRGTGGTDTQYF. Written as DNA, the CDR3 is TGCGCCAGCAGGGGGACAGGGGGCACAGATACGCAGTATTTT.